This T cell receptor (beta chain) was captured in a study of shared clonotypes between healthy human individuals. Unmatched junction bases numbered 5, after V lost 2 bases and J lost 2 bases. Per the germline V gene, CDR1 is GTSNPN and CDR2 is SVGIG (reference sequence). The CDR3 is 15 residues long. Libraries were prepared by immunoSEQ multiplex PCR; TCRdb keeps only in-frame clonotypes and omits some of them. The sample has nearly 500,000 clones, 76% seen once. The rearrangement links TRBV30 to TRBJ1-3; 8 bases fit TRBD1. The sequencing input was PBMCs. This TCR derives from a middle-aged woman in good health. Some clones in this sample may be carry-over from other donors' samples. The CDR3 DNA reads as TGTGCCTGGAGTCGACAGGGGAGAACTGGAAACACCATATATTTT. Translation gives CAWSRQGRTGNTIYF.